This T cell receptor beta chain was identified in a study of T cells and copy number aberrations in small-cell lung cancer. This table comes from immunoSEQ multiplex PCR, and its TCRdb copy is limited to in-frame clones, with some not included. The profile shows 6,000 or so clones, roughly three quarters of them singletons. Per the germline V gene, CDR1 is SGHTA and CDR2 is FQGNSA. V lost 3 bases and J lost 0, with 9 bases in between. The CDR3 runs 14 residues. Each donor had smoking or heavy second-hand smoke exposure. The J gene is TRBJ2-7, the V gene TRBV7-2, with D uncertain. This clonotype was sampled from a man over 45 with small cell lung cancer. The specimen was tumor tissue. The CDR3 loop is CASSFSAASYEQYF. In DNA, the CDR3 is TGTGCCAGCAGCTTTTCCGCGGCCTCCTACGAGCAGTACTTC.